The sequence of this T cell receptor (beta chain) was determined in a study of cytomegalovirus exposure and HLA in healthy donors. Study-wide context: Early release data held some 79 million unique TCRs from HLA-typed donors.

Study-wide points: The study found most TCR sequences rare, yet found some public TCRs in many donors. More than 15,000 TCR beta sequences were associated with HLA alleles at 0.05 false discovery rate in a later analysis.

This clone was observed once. What it binds is not known. 13 Jbeta primers and 60 Vbeta primers were used for the PCR. The protocol was immunoSEQ multiplex PCR, while the TCRdb copy is restricted to in-frame clones and leaves out a portion. Among about 160,000 clones, 82% were seen once, and the ten largest hold 7% to 9%. The donors were healthy bone marrow donors. V shed 4 bases and J shed 7 bases, with 11 bases lying between them. CDR1 is MDHEN and CDR2 is SYDVKM in the germline V gene. The CDR3 contains 12 residues. Sequenced: PBMCs. This sequence was found in a male donor in good health and CMV-seropositive. This chain uses TRBV28 with TRBJ2-7; D not resolved. CDR3 amino acids: CASSSTLLEQYF. As DNA, the CDR3 is TGTGCCAGCAGTTCGACTCTCCTTGAGCAGTACTTC. Full variable domain (outside the CDR3, taken from reference TRBV28 and TRBJ2-7): DVKVTQSSRYLVKRTGEKVFLECVQDMDHENMFWYRQDPGLGLRLIYFSYDVKMKEKGDIPEGYSVSREKKERFSLILESASTNQTSMYLCASSSTLLEQYFGPGTRLTVT.